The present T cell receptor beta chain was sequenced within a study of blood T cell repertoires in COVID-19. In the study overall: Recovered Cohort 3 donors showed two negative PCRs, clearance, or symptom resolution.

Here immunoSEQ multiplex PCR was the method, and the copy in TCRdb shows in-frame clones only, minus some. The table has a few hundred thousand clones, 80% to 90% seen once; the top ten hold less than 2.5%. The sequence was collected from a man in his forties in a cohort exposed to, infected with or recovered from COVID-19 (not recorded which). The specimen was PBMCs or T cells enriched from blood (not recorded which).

In DNA form, the CDR3 reads TGTGCCAGCAGCGTAGAACTAGCGGGAGTCACCGGGGAGCTGTTTTTT. It encodes CASSVELAGVTGELFF. This chain uses TRBV9 with TRBJ2-2, with 11 bases lining up with TRBD2. This CDR3 has 16 amino acids. Germline CDR1 reads SGDLS; CDR2 reads YYNGEE. J gave up 4 bases and V 0 bases, and 2 bases lay outside the gene matches.